This T cell receptor (beta chain) stems from a study of regulatory T cells in long-lasting Graves disease. Study in general: Patients with persistent Graves' disease had over 5 years of antithyroid drugs and persistent TSH receptor antibodies. Points from the study as a whole: TCR diversity in persistent Graves' patients was below that of newly diagnosed ones.

There are a few counts of this clonotype. Its antigen is still unknown. According to the study, TCR beta libraries were built with iRepertoire HTBI primers and CDR3-region Arm-PCR. TCRdb analysed the multiplex PCR reads with MiXCR anew, one entry per CDR3 protein. The repertoire holds roughly 300,000 distinct CDR3 sequences, with about 18% as singletons. CDR1 is LNHNV, CDR2 YYDKDF, per germline (reference sequence). The CDR3 spans 15 residues. Indicated time point: persistent/refractory GD, antithyroid drugs over 5 years with positive TRAb. RNA from PBMCs was the source of the TCR library. Graves' disease was diagnosed by American Thyroid Association guidelines.

V gene TRBV15 combines with J gene TRBJ2-7; D call uncertain. The receptor was derived from a female donor with Graves disease. The sequenced sample was peripheral blood mononuclear cells (PBMCs), obtained when the disease was refractory, from a patient treated with antithyroid drugs. CDR3 protein: CAILRPDTSSYEQYF. In nucleotides, the CDR3 is TGTGCGATCCTGAGACCGGATACGAGCTCCTACGAGCAGTACTTC. The full variable domain, its missing parts supplied by reference TRBV15 and TRBJ2-7, is DAMVIQNPRYQVTQFGKPVTLSCSQTLNHNVMYWYQQKSSQAPKLLFHYYDKDFNNEADTPDNFQSRRPNTSFCFLDIRSPGLGDTAMYLCAILRPDTSSYEQYFGPGTRLTVT.